What follows are 6 T cell receptor beta chains derived from one specimen sequenced in a study of blood T cell repertoires in COVID-19. Produced via immunoSEQ multiplex PCR; TCRdb's table is partial and in-frame only. The sample carries 95,000 to 150,000 clones, roughly 82% recorded once. Sequenced input: peripheral blood. The receptors were gathered from a human donor in a cohort sampled during active COVID-19.

The chain combines TRBV3-1 (or the pseudogene TRBV3-2) with TRBJ2-5; 7 nucleotides agree with TRBD2. CDR3 length: 14 residues. V shed 5 bases, J shed 6 bases, and the junction held 9 bases outside the gene matches. Germline lookup yields CDR1 LGHDT and CDR2 YNNKEL (reference sequence). CDR3 nucleotides: TGTGCCAGCAGCGCGGGGGTCCTAGCCCAGACCCAGTACTTC. Encoded protein: CASSAGVLAQTQYF.

This clone has only a few counts. This chain connects TRBV3-1 (or the pseudogene TRBV3-2) to TRBJ2-5, with 8 nucleotides matching TRBD2. V dropped 4 bases and J dropped 2; count of bases not matched to a gene: 6. The CDR3 has 15 residues. Germline assignment: CDR1 LGHDT and CDR2 YNNKEL (reference sequence). The CDR3 region has the DNA TGTGCCAGCAGCCCCATAGCGGGGACACAAGAGACCCAGTACTTC. It is translated as CASSPIAGTQETQYF.

V usage is TRBV29-1 and J usage is TRBJ2-1; 10 bases map to TRBD1. Germline CDR1 reads SQVTM; CDR2 reads ANQGSEA. With V trimmed by 6 bases and J by 9 bases, 8 bases remained unmatched. The length of the CDR3 is 13 residues. As DNA, the CDR3 is TGCAGCGTATCCGGGACAGGGGAGGGTGAGCAGTTCTTC. It yields the protein CSVSGTGEGEQFF.

This clone was counted a few times. V usage is TRBV1 and J usage is TRBJ2-3; TRBD2, the table's D call, lacks a check against the DNA. TRBV1 corresponds to a pseudogene. The CDR3 contains 17 residues. The CDR3 DNA is TGCACCAGCAGCCAAGATCGTTCTAGCGGGGGAGGTGGTACGCAGTATTTT. It encodes CTSSQDRSSGGGGTQYF.

V gene TRBV29-1 combines with J gene TRBJ1-1; D is possibly TRBD1 (5 bases). Germline lookup yields CDR1 SQVTM and CDR2 ANQGSEA. The CDR3 sequence is 13 residues long. The ends were cut back, 3 bases at V and 0 bases at J, with 8 bases in the middle. In DNA, the CDR3 is TGCAGCGTTGATGGGGGGATGAACACTGAAGCTTTCTTT. Translated: CSVDGGMNTEAFF.

V and J are TRBV7-2 and TRBJ2-6; no clear D gene. The V gene's germline CDR1 is SGHTA and CDR2 FQGNSA. V was clipped by 4 bases and J by 0 bases, with 7 bases between them. The CDR3 extends over 15 amino acids. The CDR3 DNA sequence: TGTGCCAGCAGCTCCTCGAGCTCTGGGGCCAACGTCCTGACTTTC. It specifies CASSSSSSGANVLTF.